This TCR beta chain comes out of a study of a mutant IDH1 vaccine in newly diagnosed glioma. With respect to this clone: Its cognate antigen is unknown. An end of the junction does not agree with germline; a read error may underlie this.

Time point indicated: week 35, safety follow-up. Alongside topical imiquimod, each dose of vaccine comprised 300 ug of mutant IDH1 20-mer peptide. The CDR3 sequence is 8 residues long. CDR1 and CDR2 (germline): SNHLY, FYNNEI. The protocol was immunoSEQ multiplex PCR, while the TCRdb copy is restricted to in-frame clones and leaves out a portion. The sample includes roughly 44,000 clones, around 81% of them seen just once. This clonotype was sampled from a woman between 40 and 50 years old with glioma. Some clones in this sample may be carry-over from other donors' samples. This sequence joins TRBV2 and TRBJ1-2; no firm D call. The sequenced sample was PBMCs, obtained from a glioma patient whose treatment included an IDH1 peptide vaccine. The CDR3 coding sequence is TGTGCCAGCAGGAGCTCGCGCTTC. Its translation is CASRSSRF.